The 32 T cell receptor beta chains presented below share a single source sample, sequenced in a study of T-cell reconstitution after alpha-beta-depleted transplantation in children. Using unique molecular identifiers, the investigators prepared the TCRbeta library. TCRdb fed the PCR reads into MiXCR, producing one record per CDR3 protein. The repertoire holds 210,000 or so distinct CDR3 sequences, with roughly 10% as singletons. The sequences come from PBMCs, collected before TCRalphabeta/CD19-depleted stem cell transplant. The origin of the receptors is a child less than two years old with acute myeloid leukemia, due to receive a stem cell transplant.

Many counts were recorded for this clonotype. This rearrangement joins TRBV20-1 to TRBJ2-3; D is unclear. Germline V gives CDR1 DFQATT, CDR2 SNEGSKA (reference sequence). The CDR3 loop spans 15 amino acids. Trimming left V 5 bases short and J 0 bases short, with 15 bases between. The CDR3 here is CSAQRLGPSTDTQYF. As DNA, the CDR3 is TGCAGTGCTCAACGACTTGGCCCTAGCACAGATACGCAGTATTTT.

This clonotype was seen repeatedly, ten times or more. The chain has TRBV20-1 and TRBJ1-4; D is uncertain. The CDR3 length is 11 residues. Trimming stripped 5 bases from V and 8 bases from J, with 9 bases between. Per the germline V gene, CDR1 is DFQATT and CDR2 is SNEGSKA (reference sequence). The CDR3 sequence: CSAATWEKLFF. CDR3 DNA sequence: TGCAGTGCTGCCACGTGGGAAAAACTGTTTTTT.

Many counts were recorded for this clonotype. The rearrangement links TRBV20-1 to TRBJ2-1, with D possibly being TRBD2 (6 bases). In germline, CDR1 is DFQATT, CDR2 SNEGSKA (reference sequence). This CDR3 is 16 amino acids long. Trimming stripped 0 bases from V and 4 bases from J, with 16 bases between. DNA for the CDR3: TGCAGTGCTAGAGATCAGGAGGGCTTGATTTACAATGAGCAGTTCTTC. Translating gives CSARDQEGLIYNEQFF.

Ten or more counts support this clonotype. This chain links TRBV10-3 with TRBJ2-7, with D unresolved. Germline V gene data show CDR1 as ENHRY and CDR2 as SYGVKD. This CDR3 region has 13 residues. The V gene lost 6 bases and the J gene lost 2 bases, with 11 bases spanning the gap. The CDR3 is CAIRELGPYEQYF. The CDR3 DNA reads TGTGCCATCAGGGAGCTGGGCCCCTACGAGCAGTACTTC.

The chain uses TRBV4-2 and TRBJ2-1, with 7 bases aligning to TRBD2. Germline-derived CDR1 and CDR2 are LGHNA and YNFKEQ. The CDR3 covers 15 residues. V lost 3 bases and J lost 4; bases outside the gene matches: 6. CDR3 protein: CASSQWGGGYNEQFF. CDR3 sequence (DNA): TGTGCCAGCAGCCAGTGGGGGGGGGGTTACAATGAGCAGTTCTTC.

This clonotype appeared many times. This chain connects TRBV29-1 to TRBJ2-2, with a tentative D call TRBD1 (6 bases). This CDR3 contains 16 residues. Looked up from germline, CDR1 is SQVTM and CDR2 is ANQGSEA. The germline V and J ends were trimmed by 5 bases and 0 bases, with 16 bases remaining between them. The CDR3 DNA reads TGCAGCGTTACAACCGGGACAAACGCGAACACCGGGGAGCTGTTTTTT. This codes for CSVTTGTNANTGELFF.

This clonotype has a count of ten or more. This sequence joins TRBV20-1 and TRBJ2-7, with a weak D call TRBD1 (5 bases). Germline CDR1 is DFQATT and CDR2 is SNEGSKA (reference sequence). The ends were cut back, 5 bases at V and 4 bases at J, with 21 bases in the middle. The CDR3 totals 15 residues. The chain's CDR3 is CSARPQVVGEYEQYF. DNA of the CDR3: TGCAGTGCTCGCCCCCAAGTGGTAGGGGAATACGAGCAGTACTTC.

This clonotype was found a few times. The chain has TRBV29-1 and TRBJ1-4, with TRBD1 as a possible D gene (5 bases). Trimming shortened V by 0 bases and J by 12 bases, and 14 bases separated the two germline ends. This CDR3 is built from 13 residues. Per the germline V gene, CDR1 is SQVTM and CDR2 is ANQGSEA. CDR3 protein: CSVEDLEGTELFF. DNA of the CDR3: TGCAGCGTTGAAGATCTTGAAGGGACGGAACTGTTTTTT.

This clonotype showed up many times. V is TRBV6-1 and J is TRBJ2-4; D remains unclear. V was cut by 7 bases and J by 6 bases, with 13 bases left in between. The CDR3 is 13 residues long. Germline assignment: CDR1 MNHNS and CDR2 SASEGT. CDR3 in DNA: TGTGCCAGCACCCCTGGCAGCTTAAACATTCAGTACTTC. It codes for CASTPGSLNIQYF.

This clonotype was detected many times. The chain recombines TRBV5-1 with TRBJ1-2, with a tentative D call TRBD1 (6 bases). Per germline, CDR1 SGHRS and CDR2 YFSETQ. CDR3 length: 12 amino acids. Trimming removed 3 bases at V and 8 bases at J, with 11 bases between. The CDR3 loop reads CASSYHREGYTF. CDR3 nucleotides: TGCGCCAGCAGCTACCACAGGGAGGGCTACACCTTC.

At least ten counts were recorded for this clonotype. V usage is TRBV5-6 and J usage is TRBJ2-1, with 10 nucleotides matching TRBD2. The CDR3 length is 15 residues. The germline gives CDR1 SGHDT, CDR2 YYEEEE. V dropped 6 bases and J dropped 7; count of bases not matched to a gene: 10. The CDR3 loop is CASIRGLAGENEQFF. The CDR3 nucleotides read TGTGCCAGCATCCGGGGGCTAGCGGGAGAGAATGAGCAGTTCTTC.

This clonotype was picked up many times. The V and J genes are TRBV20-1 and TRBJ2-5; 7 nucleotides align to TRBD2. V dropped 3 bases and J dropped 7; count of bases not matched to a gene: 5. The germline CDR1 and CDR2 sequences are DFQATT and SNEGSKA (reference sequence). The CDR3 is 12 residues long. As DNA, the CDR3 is TGCAGTGCTAGGTCGGGGGGAGGGACCCAGTACTTC. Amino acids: CSARSGGGTQYF.

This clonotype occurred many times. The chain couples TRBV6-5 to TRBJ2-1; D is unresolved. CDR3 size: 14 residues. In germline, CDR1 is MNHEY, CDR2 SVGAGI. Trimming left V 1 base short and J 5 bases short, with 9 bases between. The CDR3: CASSYFARDNEQFF. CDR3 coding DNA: TGTGCCAGCAGTTACTTCGCCCGGGACAATGAGCAGTTCTTC.

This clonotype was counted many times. The CDR3 protein is CASSGRGTGELFF. The CDR3 DNA follows: TGTGCCAGCTCGGGACGGGGCACCGGGGAGCTGTTTTTT. The chain couples TRBV18 to TRBJ2-2; D tentatively reads TRBD1 or TRBD2 (5 bases each). The length of the CDR3 is 13 residues. Trimming took 6 bases from V and 4 from J, leaving 9 bases between them. Per germline, CDR1 KGHSH and CDR2 LQKENI.

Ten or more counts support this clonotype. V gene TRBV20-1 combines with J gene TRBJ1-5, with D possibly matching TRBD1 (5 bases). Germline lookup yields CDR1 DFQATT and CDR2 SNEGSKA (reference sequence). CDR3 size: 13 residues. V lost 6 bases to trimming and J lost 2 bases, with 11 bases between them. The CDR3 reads CSAPGGGNQPQHF. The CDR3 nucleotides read TGCAGTGCCCCCGGAGGGGGCAATCAGCCCCAGCATTTT.

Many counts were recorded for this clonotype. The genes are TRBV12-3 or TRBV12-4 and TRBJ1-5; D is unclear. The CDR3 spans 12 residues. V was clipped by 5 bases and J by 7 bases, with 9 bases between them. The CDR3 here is CASSMSQQPQHF. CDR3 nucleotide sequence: TGTGCCAGCAGTATGAGCCAACAGCCCCAGCATTTT.

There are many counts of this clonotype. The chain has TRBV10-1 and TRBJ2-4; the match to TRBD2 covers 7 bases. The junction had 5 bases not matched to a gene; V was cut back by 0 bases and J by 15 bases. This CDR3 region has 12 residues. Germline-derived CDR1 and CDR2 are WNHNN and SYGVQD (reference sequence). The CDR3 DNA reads TGCGCCAGCAGTGAGTCGACGGGGGGTGTGTACTTC. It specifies CASSESTGGVYF.

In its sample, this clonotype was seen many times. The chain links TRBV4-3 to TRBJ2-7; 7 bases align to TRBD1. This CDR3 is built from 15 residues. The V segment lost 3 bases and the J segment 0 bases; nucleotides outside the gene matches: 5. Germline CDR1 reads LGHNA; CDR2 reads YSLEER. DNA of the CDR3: TGCGCCAGCAGCCAGGGCCACAGGGGCTCCTACGAGCAGTACTTC. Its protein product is CASSQGHRGSYEQYF.

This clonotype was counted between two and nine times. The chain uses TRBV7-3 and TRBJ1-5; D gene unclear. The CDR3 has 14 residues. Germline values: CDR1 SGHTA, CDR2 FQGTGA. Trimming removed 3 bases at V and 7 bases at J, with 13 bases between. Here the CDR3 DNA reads TGTGCCAGCAGCTTCCGGCCCGAGGGCCAGCCCCAGCATTTT. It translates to CASSFRPEGQPQHF.

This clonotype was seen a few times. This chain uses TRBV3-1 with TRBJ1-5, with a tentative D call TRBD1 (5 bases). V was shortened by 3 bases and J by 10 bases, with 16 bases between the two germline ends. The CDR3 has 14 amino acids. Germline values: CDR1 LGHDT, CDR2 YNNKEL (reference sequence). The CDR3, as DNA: TGTGCCAGCAGCCAGGATGGGGGGGTGTTCCCCCAGCATTTT. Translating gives CASSQDGGVFPQHF. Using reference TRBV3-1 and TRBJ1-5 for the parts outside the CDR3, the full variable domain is DTAVSQTPKYLVTQMGNDKSIKCEQNLGHDTMYWYKQDSKKFLKIMFSYNNKELIINETVPNRFSPKSPDKAHLNLHINSLELGDSAVYFCASSQDGGVFPQHFGDGTRLSIL.

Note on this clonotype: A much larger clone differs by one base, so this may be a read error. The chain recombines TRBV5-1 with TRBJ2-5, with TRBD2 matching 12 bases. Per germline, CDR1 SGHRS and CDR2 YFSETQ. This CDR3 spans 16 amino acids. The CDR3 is CASSQLAGGGQETPYF. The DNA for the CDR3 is TGCGCCAGCAGCCAACTAGCGGGAGGCGGCCAAGAGACCCCGTACTTC.

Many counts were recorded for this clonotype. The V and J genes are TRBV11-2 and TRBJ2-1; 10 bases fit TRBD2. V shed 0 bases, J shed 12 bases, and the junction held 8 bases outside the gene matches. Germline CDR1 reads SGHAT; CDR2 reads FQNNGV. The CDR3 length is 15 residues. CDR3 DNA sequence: TGTGCCAGCAGCTTAGAGCCTCTAGCGGGGGTGGGGCAGTTCTTC. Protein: CASSLEPLAGVGQFF.

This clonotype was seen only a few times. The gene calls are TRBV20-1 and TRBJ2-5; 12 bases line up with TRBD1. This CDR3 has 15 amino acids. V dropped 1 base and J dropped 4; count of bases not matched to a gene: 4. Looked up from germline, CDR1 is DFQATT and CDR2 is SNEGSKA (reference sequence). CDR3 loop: CSARGDRGLGETQYF. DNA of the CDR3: TGCAGTGCTAGAGGGGACAGGGGGCTCGGAGAGACCCAGTACTTC.

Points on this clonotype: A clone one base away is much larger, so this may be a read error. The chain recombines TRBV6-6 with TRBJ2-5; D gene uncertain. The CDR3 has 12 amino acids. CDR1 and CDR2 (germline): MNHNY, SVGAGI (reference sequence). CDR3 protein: CVSSGSGETQYF. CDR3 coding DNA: TGTGTCAGCAGTGGCTCCGGGGAGACCCAGTACTTC.

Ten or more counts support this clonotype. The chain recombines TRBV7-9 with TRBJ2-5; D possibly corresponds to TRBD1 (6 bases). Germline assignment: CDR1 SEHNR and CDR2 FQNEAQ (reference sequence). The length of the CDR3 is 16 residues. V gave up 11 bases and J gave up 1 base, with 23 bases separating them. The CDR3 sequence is CAVSPRVGQIQETQYF. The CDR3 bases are TGTGCCGTATCACCGAGAGTAGGACAGATCCAAGAGACCCAGTACTTC.

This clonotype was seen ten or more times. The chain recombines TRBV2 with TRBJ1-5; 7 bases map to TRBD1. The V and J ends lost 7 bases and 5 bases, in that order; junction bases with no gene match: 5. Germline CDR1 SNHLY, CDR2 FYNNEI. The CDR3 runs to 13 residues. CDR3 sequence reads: CASNLDRDQPQHF. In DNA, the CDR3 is TGTGCCAGCAACCTCGACAGGGATCAGCCCCAGCATTTT. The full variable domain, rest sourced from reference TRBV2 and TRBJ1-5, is EPEVTQTPSHQVTQMGQEVILRCVPISNHLYFYWYRQILGQKVEFLVSFYNNEISEKSEIFDDQFSVERPDGSNFTLKIRSTKLEDSAMYFCASNLDRDQPQHFGDGTRLSIL.

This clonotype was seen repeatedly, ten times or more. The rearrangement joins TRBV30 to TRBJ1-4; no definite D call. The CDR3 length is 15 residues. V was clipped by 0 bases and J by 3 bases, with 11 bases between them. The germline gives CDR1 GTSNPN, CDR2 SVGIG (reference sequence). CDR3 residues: CAWSVARGPNEKLFF. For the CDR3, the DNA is TGTGCCTGGAGTGTTGCCCGGGGTCCTAATGAAAAACTGTTTTTT.

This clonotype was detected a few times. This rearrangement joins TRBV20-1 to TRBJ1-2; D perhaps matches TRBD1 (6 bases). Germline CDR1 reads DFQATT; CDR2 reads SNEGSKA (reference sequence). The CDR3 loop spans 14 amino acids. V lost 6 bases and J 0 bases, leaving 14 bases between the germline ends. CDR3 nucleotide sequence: TGCAGTGCGACAGGACAGTTAGCTAACTATGGCTACACCTTC. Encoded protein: CSATGQLANYGYTF.

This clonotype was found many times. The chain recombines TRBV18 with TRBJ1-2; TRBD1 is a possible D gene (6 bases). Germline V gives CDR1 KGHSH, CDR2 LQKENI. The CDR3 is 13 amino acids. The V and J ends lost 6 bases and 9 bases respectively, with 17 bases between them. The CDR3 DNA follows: TGTGCCAGCTCCCCCAGGGGAATGGAGAGCTACACCTTC. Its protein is CASSPRGMESYTF. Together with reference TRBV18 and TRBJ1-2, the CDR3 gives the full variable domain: NAGVMQNPRHLVRRRGQEARLRCSPMKGHSHVYWYRQLPEEGLKFMVYLQKENIIDESGMPKERFSAEFPKEGPSILRIQQVVRGDSAAYFCASSPRGMESYTFGSGTRLTVV.

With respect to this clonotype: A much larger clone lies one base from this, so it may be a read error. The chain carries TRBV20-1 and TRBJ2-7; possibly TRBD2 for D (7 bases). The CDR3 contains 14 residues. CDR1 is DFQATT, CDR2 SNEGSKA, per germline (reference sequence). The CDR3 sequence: CSARRGRGSYEQHF. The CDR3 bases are TGCAGTGCTAGAAGGGGGAGGGGCTCCTACGAGCAGCACTTC.

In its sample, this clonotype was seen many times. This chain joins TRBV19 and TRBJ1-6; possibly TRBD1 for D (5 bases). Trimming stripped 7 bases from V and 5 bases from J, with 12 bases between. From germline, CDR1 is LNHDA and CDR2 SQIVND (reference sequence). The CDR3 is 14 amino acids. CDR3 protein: CASTSTVNNSPLHF. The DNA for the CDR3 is TGTGCCAGTACTTCGACAGTGAATAATTCACCCCTCCACTTT.

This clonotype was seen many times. This CDR3 is CASSHTGQETQYF. DNA of the CDR3: TGCGCCAGCAGTCATACGGGCCAAGAGACCCAGTACTTC. The rearrangement uses TRBV23-1 and TRBJ2-5, with no clear D. TRBV23-1 is an open reading frame, and its role is uncertain. The CDR3 sequence is 13 residues long. Trimming cost V 3 bases and J 1 base, with 6 bases left between them.